These T cell receptor beta chains were read from a single sample in a study of control samples from healthy donors and cancer patients. The method was immunoSEQ multiplex PCR; TCRdb's version includes in-frame clones alone and lacks a portion of them. The profile covers 95,000 to 150,000 clones, with approximately 90% appearing a single time and 7.8% taken by the ten largest. Sequencing used blood. The source is a woman aged 18-29 years in good health. CDR3s include the opening cysteine and the closing phenylalanine or tryptophan. A D gene is named only where the DNA matches it firmly. Not every row has a clone size; where given, it reads once, few, many or a size class.

J	size	D	V	CDR3	DNA
TRBJ1-6	.	TRBD1	TRBV30	CAGDRHGSPLHF	TGTGCCGGGGACAGGCACGGGTCACCCCTCCACTTT
TRBJ2-3	.	.	TRBV29-1	CSVEVGGTDTQYF	TGCAGCGTTGAAGTAGGGGGCACAGATACGCAGTATTTT
TRBJ1-2	.	TRBD1	TRBV9	CASSVDGTGRYGYTF	TGTGCCAGCAGCGTAGATGGGACAGGCCGATATGGCTACACCTTC
TRBJ1-2	.	.	TRBV7-2	CASSFLRYGYTF	TGTGCCAGCAGCTTCTTGCGGTATGGCTACACCTTC
TRBJ1-4	.	.	TRBV4-3	CASSQRGRDGNEKLFF	TGCGCCAGCAGCCAAAGGGGTCGGGACGGCAATGAAAAACTGTTTTTT
TRBJ2-1	once	.	TRBV2	CASRDRGAPATYNEQFF	TGTGCCAGCAGAGACCGAGGGGCGCCCGCAACCTACAATGAGCAGTTCTTC
TRBJ1-3	.	.	TRBV18	CASSLTVVSGNTIYF	TGTGCCAGCTCACTCACGGTAGTCTCTGGAAACACCATATATTTT
TRBJ2-7	.	.	TRBV19	CASSTPGAFYEQYF	TGTGCCAGTAGTACCCCAGGAGCCTTTTACGAGCAGTACTTC
TRBJ1-1	.	TRBD1	TRBV20-1	CSASWRQGTEAFF	TGCAGTGCTAGTTGGAGACAGGGCACTGAAGCTTTCTTT
TRBJ2-7	.	.	TRBV30	CAWLQGYEQYF	TGTGCCTGGCTACAGGGCTACGAGCAGTACTTC
TRBJ2-5	.	.	TRBV3-1/TRBV3-2	CASSQKRALGFQETQYF	TGTGCCAGCAGCCAAAAAAGGGCCTTAGGCTTCCAAGAGACCCAGTACTTC
TRBJ2-7	.	TRBD1	TRBV9	CASSVEDRGVEQYF	TGTGCCAGCAGCGTAGAGGACAGGGGGGTCGAGCAGTACTTC
TRBJ2-1	.	TRBD2	TRBV7-9	CASNRKPDIAGGNYNEQFF	TGTGCCAGCAACAGAAAACCGGACATAGCGGGGGGGAACTACAATGAGCAGTTCTTC
TRBJ1-5	.	.	TRBV19	CASSIPRTVYSNQPQHF	TGTGCCAGTAGTATTCCCCGGACAGTGTATAGCAATCAGCCCCAGCATTTT
TRBJ2-1	.	.	TRBV7-5	CVRNQGLAGGPFYNEQFF	TGTGTCAGAAACCAAGGACTAGCGGGAGGACCCTTCTACAATGAGCAGTTCTTC
TRBJ1-2	.	TRBD1	TRBV6-1	CASSEAGTGGGGYTF	TGTGCCAGCAGTGAAGCCGGGACAGGGGGCGGTGGCTACACCTTC
TRBJ2-1	.	TRBD2	TRBV4-3	CASSRRLAGVGVDNEQFF	TGCGCCAGCAGCCGGAGGCTAGCGGGAGTTGGGGTGGACAATGAGCAGTTCTTC
TRBJ2-7	.	TRBD1	TRBV4-2	CASSQDPTGTGPYEQYF	TGTGCCAGCAGCCAAGACCCGACCGGGACAGGACCTTACGAGCAGTACTTC
TRBJ2-3	.	TRBD2	TRBV28	CASSPTGLADTDTQYF	TGTGCCAGCAGCCCCACGGGGCTAGCGGACACAGATACGCAGTATTTT
TRBJ1-3	.	.	TRBV7-2	CASNYGGSGNTIYF	TGTGCCAGCAACTACGGGGGATCTGGAAACACCATATATTTT
TRBJ1-1	once	.	TRBV29-1	CSADGVVDTEAFF	TGCAGCGCCGACGGGGTTGTGGACACTGAAGCTTTCTTT
TRBJ2-3	.	TRBD2	TRBV5-4	CASSLYLAGSTDTQYF	TGTGCCAGCAGCTTGTACCTAGCGGGGAGCACAGATACGCAGTATTTT
TRBJ2-4	.	TRBD1	TRBV7-2	CASSLRPGQGQNIQYF	TGTGCCAGCAGCTTGAGGCCGGGACAGGGCCAAAACATTCAGTACTTC